These 23 T cell receptor beta chains were all obtained from the same sample, sequenced in a study of OX40 agonist ivuxolimab in advanced cancers. Repertoires were generated with immunoSEQ multiplex PCR, while TCRdb's copy carries only in-frame clones and drops some. Here the sample spans tens of thousands of clones, 91% being singletons. This specimen consisted of CD4+ or CD8+ T cells sorted from blood, obtained in a trial of the OX40 agonist ivuxolimab. The source is an adult with an advanced solid tumor such as melanoma, head and neck, liver or kidney cancer.

V and J are TRBV28 and TRBJ2-7; D is perhaps TRBD1 or TRBD2 (5 bases each). V lost 6 bases to trimming and J lost 7 bases, with 19 bases between them. CDR1 is MDHEN and CDR2 is SYDVKM in the germline V gene. The CDR3 spans 14 residues. CDR3 sequence (DNA): TGTGCCAGCAGATGGGCAGGGACCCCAATGGAGCAGTACTTC. Amino acid sequence: CASRWAGTPMEQYF.

CDR3 bases: TGTGCCAGCCGACTAGGCGGGTTCAATGAGCAGTTCTTC. This encodes CASRLGGFNEQFF. The rearrangement uses TRBV11-2 and TRBJ2-1, with TRBD2 as a possible D gene (6 bases). The germline gives CDR1 SGHAT, CDR2 FQNNGV. The V end was cut by 8 bases, the J end by 6 bases, with 14 bases between. This CDR3 has 13 amino acids.

This chain's CDR3 is CASSELAGLGNEQFF. The DNA of the CDR3 is TGCGCCAGCAGTGAACTAGCGGGACTGGGAAATGAGCAGTTCTTC. J is TRBJ2-1 and V is TRBV10-1, with 10 bases aligning to TRBD2. Germline loops: CDR1 WNHNN, CDR2 SYGVQD (reference sequence). Germline trimming cut 3 bases from V and 7 bases from J; bases unmatched to any gene: 6. The CDR3 totals 15 residues.

This chain connects TRBV27 to TRBJ2-7; 8 bases map to TRBD1. Losses at the gene ends were 2 bases for V and 0 bases for J; bases not matched to a gene: 3. Per the germline V gene, CDR1 is MNHEY and CDR2 is SMNVEV (reference sequence). The CDR3 contains 15 residues. CDR3 region: CASSLGTGFSYEQYF. The CDR3 nucleotides read TGTGCCAGCAGTTTAGGGACAGGTTTCTCCTACGAGCAGTACTTC.

This chain uses TRBV15 with TRBJ1-1; possibly TRBD1 for D (5 bases). The germline V and J ends were trimmed by 3 bases and 1 base, with 9 bases remaining between them. The germline V gene has CDR1 LNHNV and CDR2 YYDKDF (reference sequence). The CDR3 length is 14 residues. The CDR3: CATSSGAENTEAFF. In DNA, the CDR3 is TGTGCCACCAGCAGTGGGGCCGAGAACACTGAAGCTTTCTTT. The full variable domain, completed using reference TRBV15 and TRBJ1-1, is DAMVIQNPRYQVTQFGKPVTLSCSQTLNHNVMYWYQQKSSQAPKLLFHYYDKDFNNEADTPDNFQSRRPNTSFCFLDIRSPGLGDTAMYLCATSSGAENTEAFFGQGTRLTVV.

The chain joins TRBV13 to TRBJ1-1; no definite D call. Deletions cut 4 bases from V and 2 bases from J, with 11 bases between. Germline CDR1 and CDR2: PRHDT and FYEKMQ (reference sequence). The CDR3 extends over 14 amino acids. CDR3 amino acids: CASSYRPVNTEAFF. CDR3 DNA: TGTGCCAGCAGCTACCGTCCAGTAAACACTGAAGCTTTCTTT.

The rearrangement uses TRBV29-1 and TRBJ2-5; TRBD2 matches 7 bases. The germline gives CDR1 SQVTM, CDR2 ANQGSEA. Germline trimming cut 6 bases from V and 5 bases from J; bases unmatched to any gene: 9. The CDR3 is made up of 13 amino acids. As DNA, the CDR3 is TGCAGCGTCCGCCTCGGGGGGTTGGAGACCCAGTACTTC. Translation: CSVRLGGLETQYF.

Turning to this clone: A junction boundary mismatches the germline segment, possibly from a read error. The chain combines TRBV7-9 with TRBJ2-4; D assignment may be TRBD1 or TRBD2 (5 bases each). The germline V gene encodes CDR1 SEHNR and CDR2 FQNEAQ (reference sequence). The CDR3 runs 11 residues. This CDR3 reads CASSDPGPPTF. Here the CDR3 DNA reads TGTGCCAGCAGCGACCCGGGACCTCCTACGTTC.

The CDR3 here is CASADRGLSYNEQFF. DNA of the CDR3: TGTGCCAGCGCGGACAGGGGGCTCTCCTACAATGAGCAGTTCTTC. The V and J genes are TRBV27 and TRBJ2-1; 11 nucleotides match TRBD1. The germline CDR1 and CDR2 sequences are MNHEY and SMNVEV (reference sequence). Trimming removed 8 bases from V and 0 bases from J; junction bases left unmatched: 3. The CDR3 runs 15 residues.

This chain connects TRBV11-2 to TRBJ1-1; D uncertain. The CDR3 extends over 14 amino acids. The ends were cut back, 2 bases at V and 4 bases at J, with 11 bases in the middle. Germline CDR1 and CDR2: SGHAT and FQNNGV. The CDR3 nucleotides are TGTGCCAGCAGCTTATCTATGTCGGGCACTGAAGCTTTCTTT. Translating gives CASSLSMSGTEAFF.

This rearrangement joins TRBV27 to TRBJ2-3; TRBD2 agrees at 8 bases. The CDR3 runs to 15 residues. Trimming at V came to 6 bases and at J to 2 bases, leaving 7 bases not matched to a gene. Germline V CDR1 and CDR2: MNHEY, SMNVEV (reference sequence). CDR3 in DNA: TGTGCCAGCAGCCCACGGGAGGGATACACAGATACGCAGTATTTT. Encoded protein: CASSPREGYTDTQYF.

This clone was found a few times. The V gene is TRBV11-2, the J gene TRBJ2-7, with TRBD1 matching over 7 bases. V gave up 5 bases and J gave up 2 bases; unmatched junction bases: 9. The CDR3 contains 15 residues. CDR1 SGHAT and CDR2 FQNNGV come from the germline V gene. The CDR3 loop is CASSAPGQHPYEQYF. The CDR3 bases are TGTGCCAGCAGCGCGCCGGGACAGCACCCCTACGAGCAGTACTTC.

The J gene is TRBJ1-5, the V gene TRBV10-3; 9 nucleotides line up with TRBD1. J lost 4 bases, V lost 4 bases, and 8 bases had no gene match. CDR3 size: 16 residues. Germline V gene data show CDR1 as ENHRY and CDR2 as SYGVKD. CDR3 sequence: CAISGTGTGSNQPQHF. In DNA, the CDR3 is TGTGCCATCAGTGGGACCGGGACAGGGTCTAATCAGCCCCAGCATTTT.

The chain links TRBV7-8 to TRBJ1-2; 10 positions match TRBD1. V shed 5 bases and J 6 bases; nucleotides not matched to a gene: 15. Germline V lookup: CDR1 SGHVS, CDR2 FQNEAQ. This CDR3 has 17 amino acids. The CDR3 spells CASSQNPTGGSMDGYTF. DNA for the CDR3: TGTGCCAGCAGCCAGAATCCGACAGGGGGCTCTATGGATGGCTACACCTTC.

The CDR3 region is CASSFGRMGYTF. In nucleotides, the CDR3 is TGTGCCAGCAGCTTCGGCAGAATGGGCTACACCTTC. The V call is TRBV5-6, the J call TRBJ1-2; D is uncertain. V was shortened by 2 bases and J by 8 bases, with 10 bases between the two germline ends. This CDR3 comprises 12 residues. Germline values: CDR1 SGHDT, CDR2 YYEEEE.

The rearrangement links TRBV28 to TRBJ2-2, with no clear D. The CDR3 spans 14 residues. CDR1 MDHEN and CDR2 SYDVKM come from the germline V gene. V was shortened by 3 bases and J by 6 bases, with 11 bases between the two germline ends. As DNA, the CDR3 is TGTGCCAGCAGTTTCTTTTGGCGGTCCGGGGAGCTGTTTTTT. Translation: CASSFFWRSGELFF.

The chain carries TRBV7-9 and TRBJ2-5; no firm D call. There are 13 residues in the CDR3. The V gene's germline CDR1 is SEHNR and CDR2 FQNEAQ (reference sequence). The V gene lost 0 bases and the J gene lost 5 bases, with 7 bases spanning the gap. CDR3 residues: CASSLAPEETQYF. The CDR3 region has the DNA TGTGCCAGCAGCTTAGCCCCTGAGGAGACCCAGTACTTC.

The CDR3 spells CASSSRGYTEAFF. Written as DNA, the CDR3 is TGTGCCAGCAGTTCTAGGGGGTACACTGAAGCTTTCTTT. The rearrangement links TRBV11-2 to TRBJ1-1; D may be TRBD1 (6 bases). Germline V gene sequence: CDR1 SGHAT, CDR2 FQNNGV. V gave up 6 bases and J gave up 3 bases, with 11 bases separating them. CDR3 length: 13 residues.

V and J are TRBV27 and TRBJ1-5; D is undetermined. Between the trimmed V and J ends, which lost 4 bases and 1 base, there was a span of 5 bases. Germline loops: CDR1 MNHEY, CDR2 SMNVEV (reference sequence). This CDR3 is built from 13 residues. CDR3 region: CASSSNSNQPQHF. Written as DNA, the CDR3 is TGTGCCAGCAGTTCAAACAGCAATCAGCCCCAGCATTTT.

The V call is TRBV13, the J call TRBJ2-2; D is unresolved. Trimming took 5 bases from V and 0 from J, leaving 13 bases between them. CDR3 length: 16 residues. Germline V lookup: CDR1 PRHDT, CDR2 FYEKMQ (reference sequence). The CDR3 nucleotides are TGTGCCAGCAGCCCCGTTAATTCAGCGAACACCGGGGAGCTGTTTTTT. This encodes CASSPVNSANTGELFF.

This rearrangement joins TRBV6-1 to TRBJ1-4; D call uncertain. The germline gives CDR1 MNHNS, CDR2 SASEGT. The CDR3 runs 16 residues. Trimming left V 4 bases short and J 8 bases short, with 20 bases between. In nucleotides, the CDR3 is TGTGCCAGCAGTGGCCGGATGTTGGCAGCTCAGGAAAAACTGTTTTTT. Encoded protein: CASSGRMLAAQEKLFF.

The chain has TRBV25-1 and TRBJ2-7; D not certain. Germline CDR1 and CDR2: MGHDK and SYGVNS. There are 12 residues in the CDR3. The V end was cut by 7 bases, the J end by 4 bases, with 11 bases between. The CDR3 coding sequence is TGTGCCAGCACCCCCGACGGGTACGAGCAGTACTTC. It codes for CASTPDGYEQYF.

V is TRBV11-2 and J is TRBJ2-7; 10 bases line up with TRBD1. Germline loops: CDR1 SGHAT, CDR2 FQNNGV. The CDR3 contains 17 residues. V lost 5 bases to trimming and J lost 2 bases; unmatched junction nucleotides: 12. The CDR3 protein is CASSPGFGTGVPYEQYF. CDR3 sequence (DNA): TGTGCCAGCAGCCCCGGGTTCGGGACAGGGGTCCCCTACGAGCAGTACTTC.